Each of the 25 T cell receptor beta chains below was sequenced from the same sample in a study of radiotherapy plus CTLA-4 blockade in lung cancer. The method was immunoSEQ multiplex PCR; TCRdb's version includes in-frame clones alone and lacks a portion of them. The sample shows 45,000 or so clones, about three quarters of them seen only once. Source: peripheral blood, taken from a patient treated with radiotherapy plus ipilimumab. These receptors all come from a human donor with non-small cell lung cancer who had a complete response to radiotherapy plus ipilimumab.

This clone has only a few counts. The V and J genes are TRBV5-4 and TRBJ1-2, with unresolved D. This CDR3 is built from 15 residues. Germline CDR1 SGHNT, CDR2 YYREEE (reference sequence). The ends were cut back, 0 bases at V and 4 bases at J, with 13 bases in the middle. The DNA of the CDR3 is TGTGCCAGCAGCTTGGGGCAGATACTAGTCTATGGCTACACCTTC. The encoded protein is CASSLGQILVYGYTF.

This clone showed up just once. This chain joins TRBV29-1 and TRBJ1-2; TRBD1 aligns across 7 bases. The CDR3 covers 12 residues. Germline lookup yields CDR1 SQVTM and CDR2 ANQGSEA. The CDR3 DNA reads TGCAGTGCTACACAGGGGTTCTATGGCTACACCTTC. Protein sequence: CSATQGFYGYTF.

The chain links TRBV6-1 to TRBJ2-2; no firm D call. The germline V gene encodes CDR1 MNHNS and CDR2 SASEGT. The V and J ends lost 2 bases and 7 bases respectively, with 8 bases between them. The CDR3 has 13 amino acids. CDR3 sequence: CASSEHRGGELFF. CDR3 bases: TGTGCCAGCAGTGAACACCGAGGCGGGGAGCTGTTTTTT.

There are a few counts of this clone. CDR3 bases: TGCAGCGTTAGTAGCGGGGGGTGGGAGACCCAGTACTTC. Translated, it gives CSVSSGGWETQYF. The chain links TRBV29-1 to TRBJ2-5, with 10 nucleotides matching TRBD2. With V trimmed by 5 bases and J by 5 bases, 5 bases remained unmatched. The CDR3 sequence is 13 residues long. Germline V gene data show CDR1 as SQVTM and CDR2 as ANQGSEA. Variable domain in full (rest from reference TRBV29-1 and TRBJ2-5): SAVISQKPSRDICQRGTSLTIQCQVDSQVTMMFWYRQQPGQSLTLIATANQGSEATYESGFVIDKFPISRPNLTFSTLTVSNMSPEDSSIYLCSVSSGGWETQYFGPGTRLLVL.

The genes are TRBV27 and TRBJ2-5; 7 bases line up with TRBD1. Germline CDR1 is MNHEY and CDR2 is SMNVEV (reference sequence). CDR3 length equals 14 residues. The V and J ends lost 4 bases and 5 bases, in that order; junction bases with no gene match: 7. CDR3 in DNA: TGTGCCAGCAGTTCCTCGGACAGGTGGGAGACCCAGTACTTC. Translating it yields CASSSSDRWETQYF.

This clone was detected only a few times. This chain uses TRBV19 with TRBJ1-2, with 8 bases lining up with TRBD1. After removal of 5 bases from V and 4 bases from J, the junction contained 12 bases not matched to a gene. The CDR3 is made up of 16 amino acids. The germline V gene encodes CDR1 LNHDA and CDR2 SQIVND (reference sequence). CDR3 sequence (DNA): TGTGCCAGTAGTGCGCACACCGGGACAGGCGGCTATGGCTACACCTTC. Amino acid sequence: CASSAHTGTGGYGYTF.

The chain combines TRBV5-1 with TRBJ2-1, with 9 nucleotides matching TRBD1. Germline V gene lookup returns CDR1 SGHRS and CDR2 YFSETQ. After removal of 6 bases from V and 9 bases from J, the junction contained 7 bases not matched to a gene. The CDR3 length is 13 residues. CDR3 in amino acids: CASNPTGGSEQFF. The CDR3, as DNA: TGCGCCAGCAACCCGACAGGGGGTAGTGAGCAGTTCTTC.

The gene calls are TRBV2 and TRBJ1-5; no clear D gene. The germline gives CDR1 SNHLY, CDR2 FYNNEI. Trimming left V 3 bases short and J 5 bases short, with 11 bases between. The CDR3 is 14 amino acids. The CDR3 bases are TGTGCCAGCAGTGAGGCGGGGTGGGATCAGCCCCAGCATTTT. Protein product: CASSEAGWDQPQHF.

J is TRBJ2-7 and V is TRBV19; 9 bases line up with TRBD2. This CDR3 region has 16 residues. The V gene end was trimmed by 3 bases and the J gene end by 2 bases; junction bases not matched to a gene: 8. The germline gives CDR1 LNHDA, CDR2 SQIVND (reference sequence). CDR3 in amino acids: CASSIGGGRATYEQYF. The DNA of the CDR3 is TGTGCCAGTAGTATCGGAGGCGGGAGGGCCACCTACGAGCAGTACTTC.

This clone was seen more than once but under ten times. This chain links TRBV7-9 with TRBJ1-1; the D is unclear. Trimming took 3 bases from V and 1 from J, leaving 6 bases between them. CDR3 length equals 13 residues. CDR1 SEHNR and CDR2 FQNEAQ come from the germline V gene (reference sequence). The CDR3 DNA reads TGTGCCAGCAGCTTCCAGGCGAACACTGAAGCTTTCTTT. Its protein product is CASSFQANTEAFF.

The rearrangement uses TRBV7-2 and TRBJ2-5; 12 nucleotides align to TRBD2. The ends lost 4 bases at V and 6 bases at J; junction bases unmatched: 12. In germline, CDR1 is SGHTA, CDR2 FQGNSA. The CDR3 has 17 amino acids. The CDR3 protein is CASSSRLAGGPSQTQYF. The CDR3 bases are TGTGCCAGCAGCTCTCGCCTAGCGGGGGGGCCCTCACAGACCCAGTACTTC.

This sequence joins TRBV6-5 and TRBJ2-3; D is perhaps TRBD2 (7 bases). Germline V gives CDR1 MNHEY, CDR2 SVGAGI. The CDR3 is 15 residues long. V dropped 5 bases and J dropped 7 bases, with 19 bases sitting between them. The CDR3 is CASSPGGRIVNTQYF. The CDR3 bases are TGTGCCAGCAGTCCCGGGGGGCGGATAGTAAATACGCAGTATTTT.

This clone was recorded only once. The chain carries TRBV29-1 and TRBJ1-5; 7 bases line up with TRBD1. V gave up 4 bases and J gave up 4 bases; unmatched junction bases: 7. This CDR3 has 14 amino acids. Germline CDR1 is SQVTM and CDR2 is ANQGSEA. The CDR3: CSVGGDSDNQPQHF. CDR3 in DNA: TGCAGCGTTGGAGGGGACAGCGATAATCAGCCCCAGCATTTT.

The chain joins TRBV11-2 to TRBJ2-7, with 10 bases fitting TRBD1. Germline loops: CDR1 SGHAT, CDR2 FQNNGV. V shed 1 base, J shed 3 bases, and the junction held 0 bases outside the gene matches. The length of the CDR3 is 14 residues. CDR3 coding DNA: TGTGCCAGCAGCTTAGGGACAGGGGGCTACGAGCAGTACTTC. Translating it yields CASSLGTGGYEQYF.

The chain joins TRBV5-6 to TRBJ1-1; 10 bases line up with TRBD1. The CDR3 runs to 15 residues. Germline V lookup: CDR1 SGHDT, CDR2 YYEEEE. The J segment lost 8 bases and the V segment lost 4 bases, leaving 11 bases of the junction unmatched. The CDR3 DNA reads TGTGCCAGCAGCCCCGGGACAGGGGTCGACGGGGAAGCTTTCTTT. It yields the protein CASSPGTGVDGEAFF.

The chain uses TRBV5-4 and TRBJ2-7; TRBD2 matches at 14 bases. Looked up from germline, CDR1 is SGHNT and CDR2 is YYREEE (reference sequence). The CDR3 has 17 residues. V dropped 0 bases and J dropped 1; count of bases not matched to a gene: 3. The CDR3 region has the DNA TGTGCCAGCAGCTTGGGGGGGACTAGCGGGAGATCCTACGAGCAGTACTTC. Translating it yields CASSLGGTSGRSYEQYF.

The gene calls are TRBV5-1 and TRBJ1-1; D is perhaps TRBD1 (6 bases). The V gene lost 3 bases and the J gene lost 4 bases, with 13 bases spanning the gap. The germline V gene has CDR1 SGHRS and CDR2 YFSETQ. The CDR3 totals 14 residues. CDR3 loop: CASSSPGQSTEAFF. CDR3 coding DNA: TGCGCCAGCAGCTCGCCTGGACAGAGCACTGAAGCTTTCTTT.

This chain links TRBV6-1 with TRBJ1-1; D gene ambiguous. The CDR3 consists of 15 residues. CDR1 is MNHNS and CDR2 is SASEGT in the germline V gene. V was shortened by 3 bases and J by 4 bases, with 15 bases between the two germline ends. The chain's CDR3 is CASSDGARKGTEAFF. The CDR3 DNA sequence: TGTGCCAGCAGTGATGGTGCTAGGAAAGGCACTGAAGCTTTCTTT.

V is TRBV7-9 and J is TRBJ1-4, with D possibly matching TRBD1 (6 bases). V shed 5 bases and J shed 3 bases, with 10 bases lying between them. Germline CDR1 is SEHNR and CDR2 is FQNEAQ (reference sequence). The CDR3 contains 14 residues. The CDR3 DNA sequence: TGTGCCAGCAGCCCTGGACAGCCTAATGAAAAACTGTTTTTT. Protein product: CASSPGQPNEKLFF.

The J gene is TRBJ2-7, the V gene TRBV7-6; D call uncertain. The CDR3 is made up of 15 amino acids. Germline assignment: CDR1 SGHVS and CDR2 FNYEAQ. V lost 1 base and J lost 0, with 10 bases in between. The CDR3 bases are TGTGCCAGCAGCTTAGTCCCGCAGGACTCCTACGAGCAGTACTTC. Translated: CASSLVPQDSYEQYF.

This chain uses TRBV7-2 with TRBJ1-4, with TRBD1 matching 8 bases. The germline V gene has CDR1 SGHTA and CDR2 FQGNSA. This CDR3 comprises 15 residues. V lost 4 bases to trimming and J lost 7 bases; unmatched junction nucleotides: 8. CDR3 DNA sequence: TGTGCCAGCAGCTCGAAACAGGGGGAGGGTGAAAAACTGTTTTTT. Its translation: CASSSKQGEGEKLFF.

The J gene is TRBJ2-1, the V gene TRBV5-6, with D possibly TRBD2 on 6 matching bases. V lost 1 base to trimming and J lost 3 bases, with 14 bases between them. Germline V CDR1 and CDR2: SGHDT, YYEEEE. This CDR3 region has 16 residues. CDR3 protein: CASSLPGERVYNEQFF. CDR3 nucleotide sequence: TGTGCCAGCAGCTTGCCGGGGGAAAGAGTCTACAATGAGCAGTTCTTC.

This clone showed up just once. The chain carries TRBV7-7 and TRBJ2-2, with D perhaps matching TRBD1 (5 bases). Germline V gene data show CDR1 as SSHAT and CDR2 as FNYEAQ (reference sequence). The germline V and J ends were trimmed by 5 bases and 5 bases, with 9 bases remaining between them. The CDR3 is made up of 13 amino acids. CDR3 protein: CASSEGETGELFF. The CDR3 DNA is TGTGCCAGCAGCGAAGGGGAAACCGGGGAGCTGTTTTTT.

This rearrangement joins TRBV10-2 to TRBJ1-3; TRBD1 is a possible D gene (5 bases). The V gene lost 6 bases and the J gene lost 0 bases, with 9 bases spanning the gap. Germline CDR1 WSHSY, CDR2 SAAADI. There are 14 residues in the CDR3. The CDR3 spells CASSPRDSGNTIYF. The DNA for the CDR3 is TGCGCCAGCAGCCCCAGGGACTCTGGAAACACCATATATTTT.

The chain joins TRBV4-1 to TRBJ2-3; 8 bases agree with TRBD2. Trimming cost V 4 bases and J 4 bases; bases outside gene matches: 10. The CDR3 consists of 16 residues. The germline V gene has CDR1 MGHRA and CDR2 YSYEKL. The chain's CDR3 is CASSPADRGGADTQYF. Written as DNA, the CDR3 is TGCGCCAGCAGCCCCGCCGACCGGGGGGGCGCAGATACGCAGTATTTT.